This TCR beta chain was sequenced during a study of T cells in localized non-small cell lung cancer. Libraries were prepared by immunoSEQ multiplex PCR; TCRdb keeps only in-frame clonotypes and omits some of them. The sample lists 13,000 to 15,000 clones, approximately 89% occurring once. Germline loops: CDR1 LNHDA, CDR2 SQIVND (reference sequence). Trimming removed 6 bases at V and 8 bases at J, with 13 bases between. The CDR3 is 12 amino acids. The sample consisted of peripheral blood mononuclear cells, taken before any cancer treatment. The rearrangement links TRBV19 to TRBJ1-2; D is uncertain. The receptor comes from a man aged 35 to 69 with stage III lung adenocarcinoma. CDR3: CASSPTIPGYTF. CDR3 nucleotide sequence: TGTGCCAGTAGCCCCACAATACCGGGCTACACCTTC.